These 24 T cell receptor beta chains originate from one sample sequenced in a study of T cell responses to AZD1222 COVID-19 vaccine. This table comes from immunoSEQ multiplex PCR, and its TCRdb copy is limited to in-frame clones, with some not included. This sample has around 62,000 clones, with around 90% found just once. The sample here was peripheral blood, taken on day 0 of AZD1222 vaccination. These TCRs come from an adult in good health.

CDR3 residues: CASSLDDLRGGEQFF. The CDR3 DNA reads TGTGCCAGCAGCTTAGATGACTTGCGGGGGGGCGAGCAGTTCTTC. The chain carries TRBV11-3 and TRBJ2-1; 9 positions match TRBD2. Unmatched junction bases numbered 7, after V lost 0 bases and J lost 10 bases. The CDR3 covers 15 residues. Germline CDR1 and CDR2: SGHNT and YENEEA.

CDR3 region: CASSPRTGKNIQYF. CDR3 DNA sequence: TGTGCCAGCAGCCCCCGGACGGGAAAAAACATTCAGTACTTC. The chain couples TRBV7-6 to TRBJ2-4; a possible D gene is TRBD2 (5 bases). Trimming pared 5 bases from V and 4 bases from J, leaving 12 bases between. Germline assignment: CDR1 SGHVS and CDR2 FNYEAQ. This CDR3 is 14 amino acids long.

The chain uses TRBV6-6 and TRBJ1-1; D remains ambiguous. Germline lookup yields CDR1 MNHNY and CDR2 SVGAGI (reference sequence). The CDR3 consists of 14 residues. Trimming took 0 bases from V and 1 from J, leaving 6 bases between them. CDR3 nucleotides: TGTGCCAGCAGTTACTCGACTGGGAACACTGAAGCTTTCTTT. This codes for CASSYSTGNTEAFF.

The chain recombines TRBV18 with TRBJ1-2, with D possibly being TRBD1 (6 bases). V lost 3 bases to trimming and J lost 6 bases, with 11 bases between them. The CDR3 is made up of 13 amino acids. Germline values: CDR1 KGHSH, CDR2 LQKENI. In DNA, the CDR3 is TGTGCCAGCTCACCCCTGGGGGCCGATGGCTACACCTTC. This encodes CASSPLGADGYTF.

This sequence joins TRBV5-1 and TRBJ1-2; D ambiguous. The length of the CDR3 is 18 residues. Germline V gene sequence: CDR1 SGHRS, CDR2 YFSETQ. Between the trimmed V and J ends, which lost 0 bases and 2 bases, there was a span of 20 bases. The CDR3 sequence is CASSLAPIGAAENYGYTF. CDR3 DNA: TGCGCCAGCAGCTTGGCCCCAATCGGCGCGGCGGAAAACTATGGCTACACCTTC.

Written as DNA, the CDR3 is TGTGCCAGCTCACCGGGACAAAGGTTGGGAGACACTGAAGCTTTCTTT. Translating gives CASSPGQRLGDTEAFF. V is TRBV18 and J is TRBJ1-1; tentative D call: TRBD1 (6 bases). In germline, CDR1 is KGHSH, CDR2 LQKENI. Trimming pared 3 bases from V and 3 bases from J, leaving 17 bases between. CDR3 length: 16 residues.

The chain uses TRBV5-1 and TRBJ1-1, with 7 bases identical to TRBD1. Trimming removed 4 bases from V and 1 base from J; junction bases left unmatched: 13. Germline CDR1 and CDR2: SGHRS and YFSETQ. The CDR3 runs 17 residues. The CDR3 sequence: CASSAYRTGAPNTEAFF. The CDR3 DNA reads TGCGCCAGCAGCGCTTATAGGACAGGCGCTCCGAACACTGAAGCTTTCTTT.

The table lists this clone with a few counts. CDR3 sequence: CSVAGLAGGRTDNEQFF. The CDR3 nucleotides read TGCAGCGTTGCGGGACTAGCGGGGGGCCGAACTGACAATGAGCAGTTCTTC. The chain employs TRBV29-1 and TRBJ2-1, with 15 positions matching TRBD2. Germline values: CDR1 SQVTM, CDR2 ANQGSEA. The length of the CDR3 is 17 residues. Trimming took 4 bases from V and 5 from J; bases not matched to a gene: 9.

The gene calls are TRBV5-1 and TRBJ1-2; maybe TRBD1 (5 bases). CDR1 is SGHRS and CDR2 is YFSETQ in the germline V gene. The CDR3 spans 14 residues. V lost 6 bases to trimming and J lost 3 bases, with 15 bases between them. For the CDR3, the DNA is TGCGCCAGCAAGGAGGGGCCGATGGACTATGGCTACACCTTC. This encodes CASKEGPMDYGYTF.

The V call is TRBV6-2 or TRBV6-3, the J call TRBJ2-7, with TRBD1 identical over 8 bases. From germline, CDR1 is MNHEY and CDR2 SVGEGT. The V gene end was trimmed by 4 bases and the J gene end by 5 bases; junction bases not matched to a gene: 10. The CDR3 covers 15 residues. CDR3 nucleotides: TGTGCCAGCAGTTCCCGGGACAGGTCTCGCAACGAGCAGTACTTC. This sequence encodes CASSSRDRSRNEQYF.

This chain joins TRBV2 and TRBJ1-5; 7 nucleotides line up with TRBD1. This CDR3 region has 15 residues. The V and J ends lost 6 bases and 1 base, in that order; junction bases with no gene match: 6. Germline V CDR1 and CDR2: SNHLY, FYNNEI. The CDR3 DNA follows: TGTGCCAGCAGCGCGGGACAGAGCAGCAATCAGCCCCAGCATTTT. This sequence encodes CASSAGQSSNQPQHF.

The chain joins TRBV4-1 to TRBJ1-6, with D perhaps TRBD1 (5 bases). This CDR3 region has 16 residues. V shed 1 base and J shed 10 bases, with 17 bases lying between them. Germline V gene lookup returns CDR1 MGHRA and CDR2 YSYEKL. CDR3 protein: CASSQAGQGIFSPLHF. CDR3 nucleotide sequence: TGCGCCAGCAGCCAAGCTGGGCAGGGAATATTCTCACCCCTCCACTTT.

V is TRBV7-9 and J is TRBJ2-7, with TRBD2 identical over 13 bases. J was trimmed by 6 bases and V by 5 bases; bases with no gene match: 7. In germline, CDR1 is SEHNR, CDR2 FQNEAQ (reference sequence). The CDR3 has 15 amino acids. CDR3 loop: CASSPRGLAGVEQYF. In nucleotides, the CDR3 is TGTGCCAGCAGCCCCCGAGGACTAGCGGGGGTCGAGCAGTACTTC.

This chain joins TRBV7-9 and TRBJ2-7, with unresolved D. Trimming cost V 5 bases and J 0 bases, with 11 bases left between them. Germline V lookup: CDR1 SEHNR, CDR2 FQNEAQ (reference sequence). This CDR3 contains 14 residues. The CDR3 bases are TGTGCCAGCAGCCTTAGACAAGACTCCTACGAGCAGTACTTC. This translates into CASSLRQDSYEQYF.

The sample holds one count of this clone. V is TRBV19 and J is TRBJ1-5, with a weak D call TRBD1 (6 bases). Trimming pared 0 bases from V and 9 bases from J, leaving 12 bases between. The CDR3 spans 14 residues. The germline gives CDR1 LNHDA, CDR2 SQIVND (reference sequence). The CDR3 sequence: CASSIEQGKGPQHF. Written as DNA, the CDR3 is TGTGCCAGTAGTATAGAGCAGGGGAAGGGGCCCCAGCATTTT.

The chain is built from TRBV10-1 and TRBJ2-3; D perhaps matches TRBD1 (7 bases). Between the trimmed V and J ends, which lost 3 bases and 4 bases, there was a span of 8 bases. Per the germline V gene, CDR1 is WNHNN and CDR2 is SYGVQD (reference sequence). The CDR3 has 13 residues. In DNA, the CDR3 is TGCGCCAGCAGTGACAGGGGGGCAGATACGCAGTATTTT. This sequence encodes CASSDRGADTQYF.

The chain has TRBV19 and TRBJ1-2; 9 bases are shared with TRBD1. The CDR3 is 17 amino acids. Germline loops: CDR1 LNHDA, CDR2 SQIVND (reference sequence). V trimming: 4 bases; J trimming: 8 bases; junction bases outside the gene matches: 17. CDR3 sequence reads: CASSTRNAGQGVSGYTF. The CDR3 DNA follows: TGTGCCAGTAGTACGCGAAACGCGGGACAGGGCGTCTCCGGCTACACCTTC.

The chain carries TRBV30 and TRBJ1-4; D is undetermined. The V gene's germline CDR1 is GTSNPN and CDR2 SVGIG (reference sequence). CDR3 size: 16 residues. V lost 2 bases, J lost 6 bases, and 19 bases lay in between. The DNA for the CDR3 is TGTGCCTGGAGTACCCTCGGCAGCTTCGCTCATGAAAAACTGTTTTTT. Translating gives CAWSTLGSFAHEKLFF.

CDR3 region: CASGLSGVRTQYF. In DNA form, the CDR3 reads TGTGCCAGCGGATTATCGGGTGTTAGGACCCAGTACTTC. The V and J genes are TRBV27 and TRBJ2-5; no reliable D call. The germline V gene encodes CDR1 MNHEY and CDR2 SMNVEV (reference sequence). The CDR3 sequence is 13 residues long. Deletions cut 8 bases from V and 7 bases from J, with 17 bases between.

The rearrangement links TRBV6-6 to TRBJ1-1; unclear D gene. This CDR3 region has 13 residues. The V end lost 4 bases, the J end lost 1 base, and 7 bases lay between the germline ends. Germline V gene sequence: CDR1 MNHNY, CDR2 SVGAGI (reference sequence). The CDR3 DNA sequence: TGTGCCAGCAGTTTGACAAGGAACACTGAAGCTTTCTTT. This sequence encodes CASSLTRNTEAFF.

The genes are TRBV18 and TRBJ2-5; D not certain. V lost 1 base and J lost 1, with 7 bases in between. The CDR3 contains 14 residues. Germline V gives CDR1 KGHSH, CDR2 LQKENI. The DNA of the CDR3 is TGTGCCAGCTCACCACGGACCTCCCAAGAGACCCAGTACTTC. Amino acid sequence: CASSPRTSQETQYF. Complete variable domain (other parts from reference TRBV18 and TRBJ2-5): NAGVMQNPRHLVRRRGQEARLRCSPMKGHSHVYWYRQLPEEGLKFMVYLQKENIIDESGMPKERFSAEFPKEGPSILRIQQVVRGDSAAYFCASSPRTSQETQYFGPGTRLLVL.

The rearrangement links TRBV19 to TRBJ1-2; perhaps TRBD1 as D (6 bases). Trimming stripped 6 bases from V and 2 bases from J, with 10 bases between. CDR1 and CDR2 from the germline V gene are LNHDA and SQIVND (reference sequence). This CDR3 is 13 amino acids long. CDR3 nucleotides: TGTGCCAGTAGACCGGACAGCAACTATGGCTACACCTTC. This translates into CASRPDSNYGYTF.

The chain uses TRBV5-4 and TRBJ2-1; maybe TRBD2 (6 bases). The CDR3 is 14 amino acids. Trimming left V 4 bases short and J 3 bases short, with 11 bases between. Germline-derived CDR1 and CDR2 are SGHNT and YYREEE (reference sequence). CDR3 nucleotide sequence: TGTGCCAGCAGCCCGTTGGGGGGCTACAATGAGCAGTTCTTC. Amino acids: CASSPLGGYNEQFF.

CDR3: CASSSDQDRPQHF. The CDR3 nucleotides read TGTGCCAGCAGCTCGGACCAAGATAGGCCCCAGCATTTT. The V and J genes are TRBV5-8 and TRBJ1-5; D unresolved. Trimming shortened V by 3 bases and J by 9 bases, and 13 bases separated the two germline ends. CDR3 length: 13 amino acids. Germline V lookup: CDR1 SGHTS, CDR2 YDEGEE.